Shown below are 24 T cell receptor beta chains from a single sample sequenced in a study of cytomegalovirus exposure and HLA in healthy donors. 60 Vbeta and 13 Jbeta primers were used in PCR. Here immunoSEQ multiplex PCR was the method, and the copy in TCRdb shows in-frame clones only, minus some. This sample carries approximately 82,000 clones, roughly a tenth of them seen once, and the ten largest clones take approximately 24%. The sequenced sample was PBMCs. The receptors stem from a man in his sixties in good health and CMV-seropositive.

This clone was found a few times. The CDR3: CASSPGTGSNEQFF. The CDR3 DNA reads as TGTGCCAGCAGCCCCGGGACAGGGAGCAATGAGCAGTTCTTC. V and J are TRBV7-8 and TRBJ2-1; TRBD1 agrees at 9 bases. V lost 5 bases to trimming and J lost 6 bases; unmatched junction nucleotides: 5. Germline CDR1 reads SGHVS; CDR2 reads FQNEAQ. CDR3 length: 14 amino acids.

The chain uses TRBV10-3 and TRBJ2-7, with 9 bases that match TRBD2. The CDR3 covers 14 residues. Unmatched junction bases numbered 4, after V lost 5 bases and J lost 2 bases. Looked up from germline, CDR1 is ENHRY and CDR2 is SYGVKD. CDR3 region: CAISPGLATYEQYF. The DNA for the CDR3 is TGTGCCATCAGTCCGGGACTAGCCACCTACGAGCAGTACTTC.

This chain joins TRBV5-1 and TRBJ2-2, with D unresolved. The germline CDR1 and CDR2 sequences are SGHRS and YFSETQ. Trimming left V 5 bases short and J 2 bases short, with 4 bases between. The CDR3 has 12 amino acids. In DNA form, the CDR3 reads TGCGCCAGCAGGTCTAACACCGGGGAGCTGTTTTTT. Protein: CASRSNTGELFF.

The rearrangement uses TRBV5-6 and TRBJ2-5; 9 positions match TRBD2. This CDR3 spans 18 amino acids. V was pared by 6 bases and J by 0 bases, with 15 bases of the junction left unmatched. Per germline, CDR1 SGHDT and CDR2 YYEEEE. CDR3 DNA sequence: TGTGCCAGCACCTCCCCCGCGGTGGCGGGAGGGCACCAAGAGACCCAGTACTTC. Protein: CASTSPAVAGGHQETQYF.

The J gene is TRBJ2-1, the V gene TRBV30; D call uncertain. The CDR3 has 16 amino acids. Germline V lookup: CDR1 GTSNPN, CDR2 SVGIG (reference sequence). The V end lost 2 bases, the J end lost 0 bases, and 14 bases lay between the germline ends. CDR3 sequence (DNA): TGTGCCTGGAGTCCCCGATTGGGCCTCTCCTACAATGAGCAGTTCTTC. Encoded protein: CAWSPRLGLSYNEQFF.

This clone was counted between two and nine times. At the DNA level, this CDR3 is encoded by other sequences in the same sample as well. The chain combines TRBV19 with TRBJ2-1, with 8 bases lining up with TRBD1. J gave up 1 base and V 7 bases, and 3 bases lay outside the gene matches. Germline loops: CDR1 LNHDA, CDR2 SQIVND (reference sequence). There are 14 residues in the CDR3. CDR3 loop: CASTQGASYNEQFF. In DNA form, the CDR3 reads TGTGCCAGTACCCAGGGGGCATCCTACAATGAGCAGTTCTTC.

This clone has ten or more counts. The V call is TRBV15, the J call TRBJ1-1; 8 nucleotides align to TRBD1. With 3 bases clipped from V and 3 bases from J, the junction kept 6 bases outside the gene matches. CDR1 and CDR2 (germline): LNHNV, YYDKDF (reference sequence). This CDR3 region has 15 residues. The CDR3 region has the DNA TGTGCCACCAGCAGGCGTCGGGGACAGGACACTGAAGCTTTCTTT. It translates to CATSRRRGQDTEAFF.

The chain employs TRBV5-1 and TRBJ2-5; D is uncertain. CDR1 and CDR2 (germline): SGHRS, YFSETQ. V was trimmed by 1 base and J by 5 bases, leaving 15 bases between them. CDR3 length: 15 amino acids. CDR3 amino acids: CASSLNSPNAETQYF. In DNA, the CDR3 is TGCGCCAGCAGCTTGAATAGCCCCAACGCGGAGACCCAGTACTTC. Complete variable domain (other parts from reference TRBV5-1 and TRBJ2-5): KAGVTQTPRYLIKTRGQQVTLSCSPISGHRSVSWYQQTPGQGLQFLFEYFSETQRNKGNFPGRFSGRQFSNSRSEMNVSTLELGDSALYLCASSLNSPNAETQYFGPGTRLLVL.

This clone occurred once. The V gene is TRBV7-3, the J gene TRBJ2-5, with D tentatively TRBD1 (6 bases). This CDR3 is built from 13 residues. Per germline, CDR1 SGHTA and CDR2 FQGTGA. V lost 3 bases, J lost 5 bases, and 10 bases lay in between. CDR3 coding DNA: TGTGCCAGCAGCTTGGGGGCGGTGGAGACCCAGTACTTC. Protein product: CASSLGAVETQYF. The full variable domain, rest sourced from reference TRBV7-3 and TRBJ2-5, is GAGVSQTPSNKVTEKGKYVELRCDPISGHTALYWYRQSLGQGPEFLIYFQGTGAADDSGLPNDRFFAVRPEGSVSTLKIQRTERGDSAVYLCASSLGAVETQYFGPGTRLLVL.

The chain links TRBV11-3 to TRBJ2-1; TRBD2 aligns across 9 bases. Per the germline V gene, CDR1 is SGHNT and CDR2 is YENEEA. The CDR3 contains 17 residues. With 4 bases clipped from V and 9 bases from J, the junction kept 16 bases outside the gene matches. The CDR3 DNA sequence: TGTGCCAGCAGCTCTCCCTACTCGCCTAGCGGGATTTGTGAGCAGTTCTTC. This encodes CASSSPYSPSGICEQFF.

The CDR3 here is CASRVSTGQGSPYGYTF. The CDR3, as DNA: TGTGCCAGCAGGGTATCGACGGGACAGGGTTCCCCCTATGGCTACACCTTC. The genes are TRBV28 and TRBJ1-2, with 9 bases identical to TRBD1. Looked up from germline, CDR1 is MDHEN and CDR2 is SYDVKM. CDR3 length: 17 residues. V trimming: 6 bases; J trimming: 4 bases; junction bases outside the gene matches: 15.

This chain connects TRBV6-5 to TRBJ1-2; 7 bases align to TRBD1. Germline CDR1 reads MNHEY; CDR2 reads SVGAGI. This CDR3 has 15 residues. V lost 2 bases, J lost 3 bases, and 6 bases stayed unmatched. CDR3 amino acids: CASSYPAGGYYGYTF. The CDR3 DNA reads TGTGCCAGCAGTTACCCCGCAGGGGGTTACTATGGCTACACCTTC.

The chain has TRBV30 and TRBJ1-1; D is undetermined. In germline, CDR1 is GTSNPN, CDR2 SVGIG (reference sequence). This CDR3 spans 14 amino acids. The V end was cut by 0 bases, the J end by 5 bases, with 13 bases between. The CDR3 sequence: CAWSVLRVRTEAFF. In nucleotides, the CDR3 is TGTGCCTGGAGTGTATTGCGGGTGAGGACTGAAGCTTTCTTT. Variable domain in full (rest from reference TRBV30 and TRBJ1-1): SQTIHQWPATLVQPVGSPLSLECTVEGTSNPNLYWYRQAAGRGLQLLFYSVGIGQISSEVPQNLSASRPQDRQFILSSKKLLLSDSGFYLCAWSVLRVRTEAFFGQGTRLTVV.

A few counts support this clone. V gene TRBV30 combines with J gene TRBJ2-2; 7 bases line up with TRBD2. The V segment lost 0 bases and the J segment 6 bases; nucleotides outside the gene matches: 10. The CDR3 covers 16 residues. Looked up from germline, CDR1 is GTSNPN and CDR2 is SVGIG (reference sequence). CDR3 amino acids: CAWSVRGRGQAGELFF. In nucleotides, the CDR3 is TGTGCCTGGAGTGTTCGGGGGAGGGGTCAGGCCGGGGAGCTGTTTTTT.

This clone has just a few counts. The genes are TRBV11-2 and TRBJ1-5; D is ambiguous. CDR3 size: 14 residues. Trimming removed 3 bases from V and 4 bases from J, with 10 bases in between. Germline CDR1 and CDR2: SGHAT and FQNNGV. The CDR3 sequence: CASSFGGFNQPQHF. The DNA for the CDR3 is TGTGCCAGCAGCTTTGGTGGCTTTAATCAGCCCCAGCATTTT.

This clone showed up just a few times. With a far larger clone one base away, a read error is the likely cause. The chain couples TRBV28 to TRBJ1-5; D unresolved. Germline lookup yields CDR1 MDHEN and CDR2 SYDVKM. The CDR3 has 13 residues. The chain's CDR3 is CASGSYSTQPQHF. The CDR3 DNA reads TGTGCCAGCGGGAGTTATAGCACTCAGCCCCAGCATTTT.

The V call is TRBV30, the J call TRBJ1-5; D gene ambiguous. The CDR3 runs 19 residues. The germline gives CDR1 GTSNPN, CDR2 SVGIG (reference sequence). Trimming shortened V by 1 base and J by 0 bases, and 22 bases separated the two germline ends. The CDR3 is CAWSDSSTVRPYSNQPQHF. CDR3 bases: TGTGCCTGGAGTGACTCCTCGACTGTCCGACCTTATAGCAATCAGCCCCAGCATTTT. The variable domain in full, with the rest retrieved from reference TRBV30 and TRBJ1-5, is SQTIHQWPATLVQPVGSPLSLECTVEGTSNPNLYWYRQAAGRGLQLLFYSVGIGQISSEVPQNLSASRPQDRQFILSSKKLLLSDSGFYLCAWSDSSTVRPYSNQPQHFGDGTRLSIL.

The CDR3 bases are TGTGCCAGCAGTACCGAGGTGACTTGGCCCCAGCATTTT. It encodes CASSTEVTWPQHF. V and J are TRBV9 and TRBJ1-5, with D unresolved. Germline loops: CDR1 SGDLS, CDR2 YYNGEE. Trimming took 5 bases from V and 9 from J, leaving 15 bases between them. CDR3 size: 13 residues. Using reference TRBV9 and TRBJ1-5 for the parts outside the CDR3, the full variable domain is DSGVTQTPKHLITATGQRVTLRCSPRSGDLSVYWYQQSLDQGLQFLIQYYNGEERAKGNILERFSAQQFPDLHSELNLSSLELGDSALYFCASSTEVTWPQHFGDGTRLSIL.

This clone was counted between two and nine times. This chain connects TRBV27 to TRBJ2-7, with D possibly being TRBD2 (5 bases). V was trimmed by 5 bases and J by 3 bases, leaving 5 bases between them. The germline V gene has CDR1 MNHEY and CDR2 SMNVEV (reference sequence). CDR3 length equals 11 residues. DNA of the CDR3: TGTGCCAGCAGTCGGGACTACGAGCAGTACTTC. Its protein is CASSRDYEQYF.

This clone has only a few counts. The chain recombines TRBV6-5 with TRBJ1-1; perhaps TRBD1 as D (5 bases). The CDR3 has 11 residues. Germline V gene data show CDR1 as MNHEY and CDR2 as SVGAGI. The germline V and J ends were trimmed by 10 bases and 7 bases, with 13 bases remaining between them. Written as DNA, the CDR3 is TGTGCCACCTGCCGACAGTTTGAAGCTTTCTTT. Amino acids: CATCRQFEAFF.

J is TRBJ1-5 and V is TRBV4-1, with 7 nucleotides matching TRBD1. V lost 4 bases and J lost 6; bases outside the gene matches: 12. Germline V gene sequence: CDR1 MGHRA, CDR2 YSYEKL. The CDR3 spans 16 residues. CDR3 sequence: CASSLDRLVISQPQHF. DNA for the CDR3: TGCGCCAGCAGCCTGGACAGGCTCGTAATTTCTCAGCCCCAGCATTTT.

This clone was seen only a few times. The V gene is TRBV5-1, the J gene TRBJ2-7; TRBD2 is a possible D gene (5 bases). V was shortened by 2 bases and J by 3 bases, with 9 bases between the two germline ends. The CDR3 covers 13 residues. Germline CDR1 reads SGHRS; CDR2 reads YFSETQ. This CDR3 is CASSFETSYEQYF. CDR3 bases: TGCGCCAGCAGCTTCGAAACTAGCTACGAGCAGTACTTC.

This clone was observed a handful of times. The gene calls are TRBV5-1 and TRBJ2-3; 7 bases match TRBD1. The germline CDR1 and CDR2 sequences are SGHRS and YFSETQ. This CDR3 is 17 amino acids long. V was clipped by 3 bases and J by 2 bases; unmatched bases: 12. The CDR3 DNA reads as TGCGCCAGCAGCTCCCCGAAACAGGGGAAAGACACAGATACGCAGTATTTT. This sequence encodes CASSSPKQGKDTDTQYF.

V is TRBV29-1 and J is TRBJ2-5; 7 bases are a match to TRBD1. V gave up 3 bases and J gave up 1 base; unmatched junction bases: 2. Germline CDR1 SQVTM, CDR2 ANQGSEA. The CDR3 runs 13 residues. The CDR3 nucleotides are TGCAGCGTTGAGGGACAGATCCAAGAGACCCAGTACTTC. This translates into CSVEGQIQETQYF.